This TCR beta chain came from a study of blood T cell repertoires in COVID-19. At the level of the study: Researchers got acute and convalescent COVID-19 samples from the United States, Italy and Spain. T cells, B-cell-depleted T cells, or PBMCs provided the cDNA or gDNA that served as material.

V was clipped by 4 bases and J by 3 bases, with 12 bases between them. This CDR3 comprises 13 residues. Germline assignment: CDR1 SQVTM and CDR2 ANQGSEA. The data were produced by immunoSEQ multiplex PCR, yet TCRdb's version contains in-frame clones alone and is incomplete. The repertoire holds about 99,000 clones, with 89% as singletons. Input material: peripheral blood. The chain recombines TRBV29-1 with TRBJ1-1; perhaps TRBD1 as D (5 bases). The sequence came from a woman between 55 and 75 years old with acute or convalescent COVID-19. CDR3 nucleotide sequence: TGCAGCGTTGTACAGGTGTCCCACACTGAAGCTTTCTTT. The encoded protein is CSVVQVSHTEAFF.